Listed below are T cell receptor beta chains from one sample, sequenced in a study of shared clonotypes between healthy human individuals. Generated by immunoSEQ multiplex PCR, the TCRdb table keeps only in-frame clones and is missing some. The sample has some 350,000 clones; 74% are singletons. The sample taken for sequencing was memory CD4+ T cells sorted from blood. These receptors were collected from a man aged 30 to 39 in good health. CDR3s include the opening cysteine and the closing phenylalanine or tryptophan. Clone size is shown for a subset of rows, as once, few, many or a class of expanded clone.

v_gene	abundance	j_gene	len	CDR3aa
TRBV4-3	NA	TRBJ1-1	15	CASSQNPGKVTEAFF
TRBV10-2	NA	TRBJ1-5	12	CASRDVDQPQHF
TRBV14	NA	TRBJ2-3	15	CASSQPTGFTDTQYF
TRBV6-5	NA	TRBJ2-1	13	CASSPRPFNEQFF
TRBV30	many	TRBJ1-3	15	CAWSRTGVSGNTIYF
TRBV7-2	NA	TRBJ2-1	14	CAGATSGIYNEQFF
TRBV2	NA	TRBJ2-3	17	CASSERFLAGFTDTQYF
TRBV7-9	NA	TRBJ2-5	14	CASSLRAEQETQYF
TRBV18	few	TRBJ2-7	11	CASSVTGIPYF
TRBV5-1	few	TRBJ1-2	13	CASSLEPGYGYTF
TRBV11-2	NA	TRBJ2-1	12	CASSPTSGIEFF